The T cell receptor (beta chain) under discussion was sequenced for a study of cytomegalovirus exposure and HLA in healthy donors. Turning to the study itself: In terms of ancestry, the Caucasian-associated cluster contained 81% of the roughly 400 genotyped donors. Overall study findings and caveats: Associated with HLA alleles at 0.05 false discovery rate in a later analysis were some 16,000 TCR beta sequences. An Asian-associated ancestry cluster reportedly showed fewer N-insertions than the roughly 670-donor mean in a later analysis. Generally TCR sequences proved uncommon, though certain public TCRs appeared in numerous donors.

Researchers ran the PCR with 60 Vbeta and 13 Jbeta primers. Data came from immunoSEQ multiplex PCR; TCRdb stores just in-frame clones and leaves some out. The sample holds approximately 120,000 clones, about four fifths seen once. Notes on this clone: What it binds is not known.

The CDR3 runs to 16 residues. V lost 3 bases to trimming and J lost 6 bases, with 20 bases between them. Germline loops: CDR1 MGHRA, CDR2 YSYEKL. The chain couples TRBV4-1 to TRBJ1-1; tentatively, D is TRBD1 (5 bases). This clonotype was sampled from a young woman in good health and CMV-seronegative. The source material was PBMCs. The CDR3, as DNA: TGCGCCAGCAGCCAGGCCCGAGGGCGGGGGAAGCCTGAAGCTTTCTTT. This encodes CASSQARGRGKPEAFF.